Listed here are 20 T cell receptor beta chains from one sample, sequenced in a study of T cell responses to AZD1222 COVID-19 vaccine. Profiled with immunoSEQ multiplex PCR; TCRdb holds only in-frame clones, not every one. The sample yields about 78,000 clones, 90% seen once. The material was peripheral blood, obtained 28 days after the second AZD1222 dose. These receptors were obtained from an adult who received the AZD1222 COVID-19 vaccine.

The chain is built from TRBV7-9 and TRBJ2-7; possibly TRBD1 for D (6 bases). In germline, CDR1 is SEHNR, CDR2 FQNEAQ (reference sequence). Deletions cut 3 bases from V and 3 bases from J, with 21 bases between. The CDR3 has 17 residues. The chain's CDR3 is CASSFGTGTLRNYEQYF. CDR3 bases: TGTGCCAGCAGCTTTGGTACCGGGACATTGAGAAACTACGAGCAGTACTTC. The variable domain in full, completed from reference TRBV7-9 and TRBJ2-7, reads DTGVSQNPRHKITKRGQNVTFRCDPISEHNRLYWYRQTLGQGPEFLTYFQNEAQLEKSRLLSDRFSAERPKGSFSTLEIQRTEQGDSAMYLCASSFGTGTLRNYEQYFGPGTRLTVT.

The chain's CDR3 is CASSYVGSQPQHF. Written as DNA, the CDR3 is TGTGCCAGCAGTTACGTGGGATCTCAGCCCCAGCATTTT. The chain carries TRBV6-6 and TRBJ1-5; D not resolved. The CDR3 covers 13 residues. Deletions cut 2 bases from V and 6 bases from J, with 8 bases between. Germline CDR1 reads MNHNY; CDR2 reads SVGAGI (reference sequence).

J is TRBJ1-2 and V is TRBV5-8, with unresolved D. The V gene lost 4 bases and the J gene lost 8 bases, with 15 bases spanning the gap. The CDR3 totals 13 residues. Looked up from germline, CDR1 is SGHTS and CDR2 is YDEGEE. As DNA, the CDR3 is TGTGCCAGCAGCCATGGCCGGGGTATGGGCTACACCTTC. Its translation: CASSHGRGMGYTF.

The chain uses TRBV6-5 and TRBJ1-2; TRBD1 matches at 7 bases. V shed 2 bases and J 7 bases; nucleotides not matched to a gene: 13. CDR1 is MNHEY and CDR2 is SVGAGI in the germline V gene. The CDR3 covers 16 residues. The CDR3 region is CASSYPPGRGEGGYTF. CDR3 coding DNA: TGTGCCAGCAGTTACCCCCCTGGCAGGGGGGAAGGTGGCTACACCTTC.

This clone showed up just a few times. DNA of the CDR3: TGTGGGGGTGAAGGCACTGAAGCTTTCTTT. This codes for CGGEGTEAFF. The chain combines TRBV30 with TRBJ1-1; D remains ambiguous. This CDR3 is built from 10 residues. Per the germline V gene, CDR1 is GTSNPN and CDR2 is SVGIG (reference sequence).

The genes are TRBV6-5 and TRBJ1-1; no clear D gene. Germline lookup yields CDR1 MNHEY and CDR2 SVGAGI. V lost 10 bases and J lost 5, with 20 bases in between. The CDR3 totals 14 residues. The CDR3 nucleotides read TGTGCCACCAACCCCGGAAGTTCGTGGACTGAAGCTTTCTTT. This codes for CATNPGSSWTEAFF.

The V gene is TRBV27, the J gene TRBJ2-3; D is perhaps TRBD1 (6 bases). CDR3 length: 13 amino acids. Germline CDR1 is MNHEY and CDR2 is SMNVEV (reference sequence). V shed 5 bases and J shed 0 bases, with 6 bases lying between them. The CDR3 region is CASSDRSTDTQYF. The CDR3 region has the DNA TGTGCCAGCAGTGACAGGAGCACAGATACGCAGTATTTT.

V usage is TRBV12-5 and J usage is TRBJ2-3, with TRBD2 identical over 11 bases. The ends lost 2 bases at V and 6 bases at J; junction bases unmatched: 7. This CDR3 has 16 amino acids. Germline CDR1 reads LGHNT; CDR2 reads FRNRAP. CDR3 nucleotide sequence: TGTGCTAGTGGTTTGCCTAGCGGGGGGCAGAGGGATACGCAGTATTTT. It specifies CASGLPSGGQRDTQYF.

The V gene is TRBV5-4, the J gene TRBJ1-6; 10 nucleotides match TRBD1. Per germline, CDR1 SGHNT and CDR2 YYREEE (reference sequence). This CDR3 is 14 amino acids long. Trimming removed 5 bases from V and 10 bases from J; junction bases left unmatched: 6. CDR3 nucleotides: TGTGCCAGCAGACTAGACAGGGGGCGATCACCCCTCCACTTT. Amino acids: CASRLDRGRSPLHF.

V usage is TRBV27 and J usage is TRBJ2-5; D ambiguous. The germline V and J ends were trimmed by 5 bases and 0 bases, with 10 bases remaining between them. The CDR3 covers 14 residues. Germline loops: CDR1 MNHEY, CDR2 SMNVEV (reference sequence). The CDR3 DNA reads as TGTGCCAGCAGTGGGCTCGGGTACCAAGAGACCCAGTACTTC. This codes for CASSGLGYQETQYF.

A single count supports this clone. The chain employs TRBV18 and TRBJ2-7; no clear D gene. This CDR3 contains 14 residues. Germline lookup yields CDR1 KGHSH and CDR2 LQKENI. V lost 3 bases to trimming and J lost 2 bases, with 11 bases between them. The CDR3 DNA reads as TGTGCCAGCTCACCGCTGACTGATGCCTACGAGCAGTACTTC. It yields the protein CASSPLTDAYEQYF.

A few counts support this clone. J is TRBJ1-1 and V is TRBV29-1, with 8 bases that match TRBD1. V lost 5 bases to trimming and J lost 5 bases; unmatched junction nucleotides: 7. The CDR3 spans 13 residues. In germline, CDR1 is SQVTM, CDR2 ANQGSEA. CDR3 in amino acids: CSVWADRGTEAFF. CDR3 DNA sequence: TGCAGCGTTTGGGCTGACAGGGGAACTGAAGCTTTCTTT.

The V and J genes are TRBV10-2 and TRBJ2-7, with D unclear. This CDR3 contains 11 residues. V was cut by 3 bases and J by 3 bases, with 3 bases left in between. CDR1 and CDR2 from the germline V gene are WSHSY and SAAADI. The CDR3 protein is CASSDLYEQYF. CDR3 DNA sequence: TGCGCCAGCAGTGATCTCTACGAGCAGTACTTC.

This chain joins TRBV29-1 and TRBJ2-7; D may be TRBD1 (6 bases). The CDR3 has 11 amino acids. The V gene's germline CDR1 is SQVTM and CDR2 ANQGSEA. Trimming removed 7 bases from V and 4 bases from J, with 11 bases in between. For the CDR3, the DNA is TGCAGCGCGAGACAGGTATACGAGCAGTACTTC. This codes for CSARQVYEQYF.

In its sample, this clone was seen a few times. The chain combines TRBV11-3 with TRBJ2-1; TRBD2 matches 7 bases. The CDR3 contains 13 residues. Germline assignment: CDR1 SGHNT and CDR2 YENEEA. The junction had 6 bases not matched to a gene; V was cut back by 5 bases and J by 8 bases. The CDR3 reads CASSPTSVDEQFF. In DNA form, the CDR3 reads TGTGCCAGCAGCCCAACTAGCGTCGATGAGCAGTTCTTC.

The CDR3 reads CASKVAGGFDEQYF. The CDR3 DNA sequence: TGTGCCAGCAAGGTAGCGGGGGGATTCGACGAGCAGTACTTC. The chain employs TRBV6-5 and TRBJ2-7; 10 bases align to TRBD2. The CDR3 totals 14 residues. Trimming removed 7 bases from V and 5 bases from J; junction bases left unmatched: 8. Germline CDR1 and CDR2: MNHEY and SVGAGI.

The V gene is TRBV6-2 or TRBV6-3, the J gene TRBJ2-7, with D perhaps assigned TRBD1 or TRBD2 (5 bases each). The CDR3 extends over 18 amino acids. Germline lookup yields CDR1 MNHEY and CDR2 SVGEGT. Trimming removed 2 bases from V and 3 bases from J, with 23 bases in between. The CDR3 nucleotides read TGTGCCAGCAGTTACACCCACAGGACTTCCCTACCCCACTACGAGCAGTACTTC. This sequence encodes CASSYTHRTSLPHYEQYF.

The genes are TRBV9 and TRBJ1-1; D gene ambiguous. With 0 bases removed from V and 0 bases from J, the gap between germline ends came to 9 bases. The CDR3 has 15 residues. Per germline, CDR1 SGDLS and CDR2 YYNGEE. CDR3: CASSVDGSLNTEAFF. The CDR3 DNA reads TGTGCCAGCAGCGTAGACGGTTCGTTGAACACTGAAGCTTTCTTT. Drawing the rest from reference TRBV9 and TRBJ1-1, the complete variable domain is DSGVTQTPKHLITATGQRVTLRCSPRSGDLSVYWYQQSLDQGLQFLIQYYNGEERAKGNILERFSAQQFPDLHSELNLSSLELGDSALYFCASSVDGSLNTEAFFGQGTRLTVV.

The gene calls are TRBV18 and TRBJ2-7, with a weak D call TRBD1 (6 bases). Germline CDR1 is KGHSH and CDR2 is LQKENI. V shed 3 bases and J shed 6 bases, with 12 bases lying between them. This CDR3 spans 13 amino acids. The chain's CDR3 is CASSPGAGVEQYF. The CDR3 region has the DNA TGTGCCAGCTCACCGGGGGCAGGGGTCGAGCAGTACTTC.

The chain uses TRBV30 and TRBJ1-1; TRBD1 is a possible D gene (5 bases). Deletions cut 2 bases from V and 1 base from J, with 8 bases between. Germline V gives CDR1 GTSNPN, CDR2 SVGIG (reference sequence). The CDR3 consists of 13 residues. The CDR3: CAWSKGPNTEAFF. Written as DNA, the CDR3 is TGTGCCTGGAGTAAGGGGCCGAACACTGAAGCTTTCTTT.